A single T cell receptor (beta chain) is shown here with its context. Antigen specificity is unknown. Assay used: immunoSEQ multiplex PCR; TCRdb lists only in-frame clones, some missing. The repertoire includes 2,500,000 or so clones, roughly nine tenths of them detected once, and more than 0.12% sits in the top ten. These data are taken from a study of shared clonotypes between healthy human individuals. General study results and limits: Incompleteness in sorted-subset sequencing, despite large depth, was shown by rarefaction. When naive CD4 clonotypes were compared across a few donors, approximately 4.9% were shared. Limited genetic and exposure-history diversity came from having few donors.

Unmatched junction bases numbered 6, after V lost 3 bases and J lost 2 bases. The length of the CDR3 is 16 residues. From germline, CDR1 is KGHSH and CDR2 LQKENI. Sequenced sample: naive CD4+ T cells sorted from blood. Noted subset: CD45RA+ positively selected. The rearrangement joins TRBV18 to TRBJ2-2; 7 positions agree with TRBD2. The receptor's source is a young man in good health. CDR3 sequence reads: CASSPGGSSNTGELFF. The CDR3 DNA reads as TGTGCCAGCTCACCGGGCGGGAGTTCAAACACCGGGGAGCTGTTTTTT. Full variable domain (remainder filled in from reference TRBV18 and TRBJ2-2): NAGVMQNPRHLVRRRGQEARLRCSPMKGHSHVYWYRQLPEEGLKFMVYLQKENIIDESGMPKERFSAEFPKEGPSILRIQQVVRGDSAAYFCASSPGGSSNTGELFFGEGSRLTVL.